What follows are 2 T cell receptor beta chains derived from one specimen sequenced in a study of shared clonotypes between healthy human individuals (dated by TCRdb to about 2020). The method behind the library was the immunoSEQ multiplex PCR assay. The clones in this table, taken by TCRdb from immuneACCESS, are in-frame only. Not every clone is retained; where verified, under half of the shortfall comes from an unresolved V gene, and the cause of the rest is unknown. For this sample there are around 2.5 million clones; more than 85% appear just once. Clones ranked in the top ten supply about 0.39% of the sample. The sample consisted of naive CD4+ T cells from PBMCs. Sample cell subset or site, as interpreted from the label and publication: CD45RA+ positively selected. The source of these receptors is a young man in good health. Some clones in this sample may be carry-over from other donors' samples.

This chain links TRBV18 with TRBJ2-1; D might be TRBD1 or TRBD2, each matching 5 bases. Germline CDR1 reads KGHSH; CDR2 reads LQKENI. The CDR3 extends over 16 amino acids. Trimming removed 8 bases at V and 6 bases at J, with 23 bases between. DNA for the CDR3: TGTGCCAGCACCCCGGCCGGGACCTCAAGGACCAATGAGCAGTTCTTC. This translates into CASTPAGTSRTNEQFF.

This chain joins TRBV5-1 and TRBJ1-1; D perhaps matches TRBD1 (6 bases). V lost 0 bases and J 11 bases, leaving 17 bases between the germline ends. CDR1 is SGHRS, CDR2 YFSETQ, per germline. The CDR3 contains 14 residues. The CDR3 DNA reads TGCGCCAGCAGCTTGGCCGTAAGACAGGCGGTCGCTTTCTTT. Protein sequence: CASSLAVRQAVAFF.